This T cell receptor beta chain was sequenced for a study of T-cell reconstitution after alpha-beta-depleted transplantation in children. TCRbeta library construction was performed incorporating unique molecular identifiers. Each CDR3 protein is one row after TCRdb ran MiXCR on the PCR reads. The sample holds a few hundred thousand distinct CDR3 sequences, about a tenth seen once. This clonotype has more than one count but fewer than ten. The ends were cut back, 4 bases at V and 5 bases at J, with 12 bases in the middle. This CDR3 has 13 amino acids. CDR1 and CDR2 (germline): SGHVS, FQNEAQ. The TCR was taken from a human donor who donated a stem cell graft to a child with acute lymphoblastic leukemia. The sample in question was PBMCs from the stem cell graft donor, obtained from the stem cell graft. This chain joins TRBV7-8 and TRBJ2-7; D may be TRBD1 or TRBD2 (6 bases each). The CDR3 nucleotides are TGTGCCAGCAGCTGGGGGGCGGGGAACGAGCAGTACTTC. It specifies CASSWGAGNEQYF.